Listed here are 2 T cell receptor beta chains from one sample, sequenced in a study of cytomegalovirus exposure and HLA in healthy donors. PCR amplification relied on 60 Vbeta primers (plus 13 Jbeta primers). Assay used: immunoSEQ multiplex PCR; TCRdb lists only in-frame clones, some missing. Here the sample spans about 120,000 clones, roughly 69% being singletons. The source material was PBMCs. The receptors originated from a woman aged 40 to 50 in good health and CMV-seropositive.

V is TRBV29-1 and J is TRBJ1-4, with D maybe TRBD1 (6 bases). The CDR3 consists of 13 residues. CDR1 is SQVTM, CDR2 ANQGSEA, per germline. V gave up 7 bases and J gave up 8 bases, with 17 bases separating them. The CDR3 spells CSASDSEDEKLFF. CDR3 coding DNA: TGCAGCGCCTCGGACAGTGAGGACGAAAAACTGTTTTTT. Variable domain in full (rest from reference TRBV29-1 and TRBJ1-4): SAVISQKPSRDICQRGTSLTIQCQVDSQVTMMFWYRQQPGQSLTLIATANQGSEATYESGFVIDKFPISRPNLTFSTLTVSNMSPEDSSIYLCSASDSEDEKLFFGSGTQLSVL.

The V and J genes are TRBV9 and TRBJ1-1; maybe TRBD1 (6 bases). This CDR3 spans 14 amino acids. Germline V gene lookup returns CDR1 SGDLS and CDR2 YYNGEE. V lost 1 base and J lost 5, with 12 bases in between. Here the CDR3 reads CASSVSGQGTEAFF. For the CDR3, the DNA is TGTGCCAGCAGCGTATCAGGCCAGGGGACTGAAGCTTTCTTT.